Detailed here is one TCR beta chain. How the authors handled the data: It was from reference gene primer amplification that nucleated cell counts were estimated. Repertoires were generated with immunoSEQ multiplex PCR, while TCRdb's copy carries only in-frame clones and drops some. Clonal size and the V and J genes are those of that table, whereas D and trimming came from the DNA. The sample shows around 220,000 clones, 85% to 90% of them seen only once. These data belong to a study of blood T cell repertoires in COVID-19. At the level of the study: Both acute and convalescent COVID-19 samples were obtained from the United States, Italy and Spain.

Shortly before study entry, within 2 weeks, exposed participants had met a COVID-19 case. Germline V gene data show CDR1 as KGHSY and CDR2 as FQNENV. The CDR3 totals 14 residues. Trimming removed 4 bases from V and 6 bases from J, with 13 bases in between. The sequence came from a young man who had been exposed to COVID-19. Input material: PBMCs or T cells enriched from blood (not recorded which). The chain uses TRBV16 and TRBJ2-1, with D perhaps matching TRBD1 (6 bases). CDR3 nucleotides: TGTGCCAGCAGCCCAATCACAGGGACCAATGAGCAGTTCTTC. Amino acid sequence: CASSPITGTNEQFF.